This T cell receptor beta chain was obtained from a study of blood T cell repertoires in COVID-19. The overall study: PBMCs, B-cell-depleted T cells, or T cells provided the cDNA or gDNA that made up the material.

Recruitment covered about 25 US areas and drew participants whose ages spanned about 18 to 95 years. Germline V gives CDR1 MDHEN, CDR2 SYDVKM. CDR3 size: 17 residues. Trimming cost V 4 bases and J 3 bases; bases outside gene matches: 12. As processed by the authors: The authors estimated nucleated cell counts from reference gene primer amplification. Clones were read by immunoSEQ multiplex PCR, and TCRdb kept only the in-frame ones, dropping some. V, J and clone size are those of that table, while D and trimming were read from the DNA. The sample records fewer than 250,000 clones, more than 65% being singletons.

The TCR was taken from a woman aged 45-60 years with acute COVID-19. The V call is TRBV28, the J call TRBJ1-2; 9 bases map to TRBD1. The sequenced sample consisted of PBMCs or T cells enriched from blood (not recorded which). This CDR3 is CASSSHRGLELDYGYTF. For the CDR3, the DNA is TGTGCCAGCAGTTCCCACAGGGGGCTGGAGTTGGACTATGGCTACACCTTC.